These 25 T cell receptor beta chains came from one sample sequenced in a study of human T cells and chemical hapten exposure. The sample's time point: patch test 2, 6 weeks after DPC sensitization. Treatment specified: therapeutic diphenylcyclopropenone sensitization with weekly scalp DPC. One entry per CDR3 protein results from TCRdb running MiXCR on the RACE reads. This sample has around 80,000 distinct CDR3 sequences; 6.6% occur once, and the top ten carry 1% to 1.5%. The specimen comprised whole blood, sampled in connection with sensitization to the hapten diphenylcyclopropenone (DPC). The receptors originated from a woman aged 25-40 years with alopecia areata. Some clones in this sample may be carry-over from other donors' samples.

This clonotype was counted at least ten times. This chain connects TRBV11-2 to TRBJ2-5; tentatively, D is TRBD2 (5 bases). CDR3 length: 14 residues. Trimming removed 1 base from V and 2 bases from J, with 8 bases in between. Germline V gene sequence: CDR1 SGHAT, CDR2 FQNNGV. DNA for the CDR3: TGTGCCAGCAGCTTAGGGACTGCTCAAGAGACCCAGTACTTC. It specifies CASSLGTAQETQYF.

Here the CDR3 reads CASSPMESTDTQYF. DNA for the CDR3: TGTGCCAGCAGCCCCATGGAGAGCACAGATACGCAGTATTTT. The V call is TRBV7-6, the J call TRBJ2-3; D gene ambiguous. The CDR3 contains 14 residues. Germline lookup yields CDR1 SGHVS and CDR2 FNYEAQ. The germline V and J ends were trimmed by 5 bases and 0 bases, with 9 bases remaining between them. Full variable domain (remainder filled in from reference TRBV7-6 and TRBJ2-3): GAGVSQSPRYKVTKRGQDVALRCDPISGHVSLYWYRQALGQGPEFLTYFNYEAQQDKSGLPNDRFSAERPEGSISTLTIQRTEQRDSAMYRCASSPMESTDTQYFGPGTRLTVL.

The chain recombines TRBV30 with TRBJ1-5, with D tentatively TRBD1 (5 bases). V dropped 2 bases and J dropped 0 bases, with 8 bases sitting between them. Per the germline V gene, CDR1 is GTSNPN and CDR2 is SVGIG (reference sequence). The CDR3 totals 14 residues. CDR3 coding DNA: TGTGCCTGGAGTCAACAGGTTAGCAATCAGCCCCAGCATTTT. It is translated as CAWSQQVSNQPQHF.

This clonotype was seen many times. V and J are TRBV7-9 and TRBJ2-1; 7 positions match TRBD2. Germline trimming cut 0 bases from V and 2 bases from J; bases unmatched to any gene: 4. The CDR3 contains 16 residues. Germline-derived CDR1 and CDR2 are SEHNR and FQNEAQ (reference sequence). The CDR3 sequence: CASSLAGGGTYNEQFF. CDR3 coding DNA: TGTGCCAGCAGCTTAGCTGGGGGGGGGACCTACAATGAGCAGTTCTTC.

This clonotype was seen at least ten times. The chain couples TRBV6-1 to TRBJ1-1; D may be TRBD1 (6 bases). This CDR3 comprises 14 residues. V lost 6 bases and J lost 1, with 12 bases in between. Germline-derived CDR1 and CDR2 are MNHNS and SASEGT. The CDR3 protein is CASRMTGQNTEAFF. CDR3 sequence (DNA): TGTGCCAGCAGGATGACAGGACAGAACACTGAAGCTTTCTTT.

This clonotype has at least ten counts. The chain links TRBV12-3 or TRBV12-4 to TRBJ2-1, with D unresolved. CDR3 length: 14 residues. Between the trimmed V and J ends, which lost 1 base and 12 bases, there was a span of 16 bases. CDR3: CASSLGSKILMQFF. In DNA form, the CDR3 reads TGTGCCAGCAGTTTAGGCTCCAAAATCCTAATGCAGTTCTTC.

This clonotype was detected ten times or more. This chain uses TRBV20-1 with TRBJ1-1; possibly TRBD1 for D (5 bases). The germline V gene has CDR1 DFQATT and CDR2 SNEGSKA (reference sequence). CDR3 length equals 15 residues. Trimming stripped 3 bases from V and 6 bases from J, with 20 bases between. The CDR3 nucleotides are TGCAGTGCTAGTCTCCGTCAGGGCTCACGGGCTGAAGCTTTCTTT. As protein: CSASLRQGSRAEAFF.

This clonotype was recorded a few times. J is TRBJ2-4 and V is TRBV3-1; D unresolved. Germline CDR1 reads LGHDT; CDR2 reads YNNKEL (reference sequence). The CDR3 loop spans 13 amino acids. Trimming left V 1 base short and J 5 bases short, with 6 bases between. CDR3 nucleotides: TGTGCCAGCAGCCAAGCGAAAGAAAACATTCAGTACTTC. As protein: CASSQAKENIQYF.

This clonotype came up many times. This chain uses TRBV7-9 with TRBJ1-1; tentative D call: TRBD1 (6 bases). The CDR3 loop spans 15 amino acids. Germline V lookup: CDR1 SEHNR, CDR2 FQNEAQ (reference sequence). V lost 1 base and J lost 5, with 14 bases in between. In nucleotides, the CDR3 is TGTGCCAGCAGCTTAGGCGGGGGGGCGAGGACTGAAGCTTTCTTT. Protein sequence: CASSLGGGARTEAFF.

At least ten counts were recorded for this clonotype. The chain combines TRBV9 with TRBJ2-6, with D perhaps matching TRBD2 (5 bases). CDR1 is SGDLS, CDR2 YYNGEE, per germline. Trimming pared 1 base from V and 1 base from J, leaving 6 bases between. CDR3 size: 15 residues. In nucleotides, the CDR3 is TGTGCCAGCAGCGTACGGGGATCTGGGGCCAACGTCCTGACTTTC. Amino acid sequence: CASSVRGSGANVLTF.

This clonotype was detected only a few times. The V gene is TRBV20-1, the J gene TRBJ1-2; possibly TRBD1 for D (5 bases). Trimming pared 2 bases from V and 8 bases from J, leaving 18 bases between. The CDR3 runs to 14 residues. The germline gives CDR1 DFQATT, CDR2 SNEGSKA (reference sequence). As DNA, the CDR3 is TGCAGTGCTAGACACGGAGGATGGGGGGAAGGCTACACCTTC. Translation gives CSARHGGWGEGYTF.

This clonotype was seen only a few times. J is TRBJ1-1 and V is TRBV7-2; D is uncertain. CDR1 SGHTA and CDR2 FQGNSA come from the germline V gene. The CDR3 sequence is 13 residues long. V was shortened by 5 bases and J by 3 bases, with 10 bases between the two germline ends. In DNA form, the CDR3 reads TGTGCCAGCAGCACCAAGTATGACACTGAAGCTTTCTTT. Protein sequence: CASSTKYDTEAFF.

This clonotype was found many times. The chain links TRBV7-3 to TRBJ2-3; D remains ambiguous. The V gene lost 1 base and the J gene lost 3 bases, with 8 bases spanning the gap. CDR1 and CDR2 from the germline V gene are SGHTA and FQGTGA. The CDR3 spans 14 residues. CDR3 sequence: CASSLNTGTDTQYF. In DNA form, the CDR3 reads TGTGCCAGCAGCTTAAATACCGGAACAGATACGCAGTATTTT.

The chain employs TRBV12-5 and TRBJ2-7, with 9 bases lining up with TRBD1. After removal of 8 bases from V and 3 bases from J, the junction contained 8 bases not matched to a gene. The CDR3 extends over 14 amino acids. Germline V gene data show CDR1 as LGHNT and CDR2 as FRNRAP. As DNA, the CDR3 is TGTGCTAGTCAGACCGGGACAGGGATCTACGAGCAGTACTTC. Protein product: CASQTGTGIYEQYF.

The table lists this clonotype with many counts. J is TRBJ2-1 and V is TRBV24-1; 12 bases are shared with TRBD2. Germline-derived CDR1 and CDR2 are KGHDR and SFDVKD. V lost 3 bases and J lost 5; bases outside the gene matches: 4. The CDR3 spans 16 residues. CDR3 in DNA: TGTGCCACCAGTGATAGGACTAGCGGGAAGGACAATGAGCAGTTCTTC. Its protein product is CATSDRTSGKDNEQFF.

This clonotype was seen repeatedly, ten times or more. CDR3 nucleotide sequence: TGTGCCAGCAGTTCCGGGACAACGAACACTGAAGCTTTCTTT. Amino acid sequence: CASSSGTTNTEAFF. The genes are TRBV12-3 or TRBV12-4 and TRBJ1-1; tentative D call: TRBD1 (6 bases). CDR3 length: 14 amino acids. V was pared by 4 bases and J by 1 base, with 10 bases between.

This clonotype was recorded many times. The chain combines TRBV2 with TRBJ1-1; no clear D. CDR1 and CDR2 from the germline V gene are SNHLY and FYNNEI. V lost 6 bases and J 3 bases, leaving 17 bases between the germline ends. The CDR3 spans 15 residues. The CDR3 spells CASSPTTLGDTEAFF. The CDR3 bases are TGTGCCAGCAGCCCAACGACACTGGGAGACACTGAAGCTTTCTTT.

This clonotype has ten or more counts. The chain employs TRBV15 and TRBJ2-7; perhaps TRBD2 as D (7 bases). CDR1 and CDR2 from the germline V gene are LNHNV and YYDKDF (reference sequence). The V gene lost 0 bases and the J gene lost 3 bases, with 15 bases spanning the gap. The CDR3 loop spans 16 amino acids. This chain's CDR3 is CATSRDPMGGGYEQYF. Written as DNA, the CDR3 is TGTGCCACCAGCAGAGATCCAATGGGAGGGGGCTACGAGCAGTACTTC.

The V and J genes are TRBV6-5 and TRBJ1-2; 10 nucleotides agree with TRBD1. Trimming took 0 bases from V and 4 from J; bases not matched to a gene: 5. CDR1 and CDR2 (germline): MNHEY, SVGAGI. CDR3 length: 16 amino acids. The CDR3 nucleotides are TGTGCCAGCAGTTACTCGCGGACAGGGGGAGGCTATGGCTACACCTTC. Protein sequence: CASSYSRTGGGYGYTF.

This clonotype was observed at least ten times. The chain has TRBV29-1 and TRBJ1-4; 7 bases align to TRBD1. Looked up from germline, CDR1 is SQVTM and CDR2 is ANQGSEA. This CDR3 is 12 amino acids long. The DNA of the CDR3 is TGCACCGTACAGGGGAAGAATGAAAAACTGTTTTTT. Amino acids: CTVQGKNEKLFF.

This clonotype showed up many times. The genes are TRBV2 and TRBJ1-1; 9 nucleotides agree with TRBD1. This CDR3 spans 13 amino acids. The V segment lost 6 bases and the J segment 13 bases; nucleotides outside the gene matches: 12. Germline-derived CDR1 and CDR2 are SNHLY and FYNNEI. The CDR3 region is CASRDNDRGMFFF. Here the CDR3 DNA reads TGTGCCAGCAGAGATAATGACAGGGGGATGTTTTTCTTT. Combining the CDR3 with reference TRBV2 and TRBJ1-1 gives the whole variable domain EPEVTQTPSHQVTQMGQEVILRCVPISNHLYFYWYRQILGQKVEFLVSFYNNEISEKSEIFDDQFSVERPDGSNFTLKIRSTKLEDSAMYFCASRDNDRGMFFFGQGTRLTVV.

This clonotype was counted between two and nine times. The chain uses TRBV2 and TRBJ1-2; D not resolved. From germline, CDR1 is SNHLY and CDR2 FYNNEI. V lost 8 bases and J 5 bases, leaving 9 bases between the germline ends. This CDR3 has 11 residues. The CDR3 DNA is TGTGCCAGCGATTCCGCGTATGGCTACACCTTC. Protein product: CASDSAYGYTF.

This clonotype was seen a few times. This chain links TRBV10-3 with TRBJ2-5; D gene ambiguous. The CDR3 runs 12 residues. Germline CDR1 reads ENHRY; CDR2 reads SYGVKD. The V end lost 10 bases, the J end lost 5 bases, and 14 bases lay between the germline ends. The CDR3 spells CATALVEETQYF. The CDR3, as DNA: TGTGCCACCGCCCTAGTGGAGGAGACCCAGTACTTC.

This clonotype was found many times. This chain joins TRBV9 and TRBJ2-1; tentatively, D is TRBD2 (6 bases). Between the trimmed V and J ends, which lost 4 bases and 4 bases, there was a span of 12 bases. CDR1 is SGDLS and CDR2 is YYNGEE in the germline V gene. This CDR3 region has 14 residues. The CDR3 protein is CASSRDFGYNEQFF. The CDR3 DNA reads TGTGCCAGCAGCCGGGACTTTGGATACAATGAGCAGTTCTTC.

This clonotype was recorded at least ten times. The chain recombines TRBV6-4 with TRBJ1-2; D not resolved. The CDR3 is 14 amino acids. In germline, CDR1 is MRHNA, CDR2 SNTAGT. The V and J ends lost 5 bases and 2 bases respectively, with 12 bases between them. The CDR3 reads CASSPEGWNYGYTF. CDR3 DNA: TGTGCCAGCAGTCCTGAGGGCTGGAACTATGGCTACACCTTC.